The rows below give T cell receptor beta chains drawn from one sample of a study of regulatory T cells in long-lasting Graves disease. Via MiXCR, TCRdb re-called the multiplex PCR reads, giving one row per CDR3 protein. Of about 610,000 distinct CDR3 sequences in the sample, 15% to 20% are singletons; the top ten hold around 11%. This same sample was also part of a study on T cells in Graves' hyperthyroidism and ophthalmopathy.

This sample comprised peripheral blood mononuclear cells (PBMCs), obtained at new diagnosis, from a patient treated with antithyroid drugs. These receptors originate from a man between 18 and 35 years old with Graves disease. The CDR3 runs from the conserved cysteine through the conserved F or W. The D gene is left open where the match is weak.

>TRBJ2-1|TRBV27|.
CASRAEEGAVLLNEQFF
>TRBJ2-1|TRBV7-3|TRBD2
CASSLDLAGRNEQFF
>TRBJ2-2|TRBV28|TRBD1
CASKDRGATGELFF
>TRBJ1-5|TRBV20-1|.
CSARGGASQPQHF
>TRBJ1-6|TRBV30|TRBD1
CAWSQPGQRTYYNSPLHF
>TRBJ1-4|TRBV10-3|.
CAISESTAGSVGAEKLFF
>TRBJ2-7|TRBV2|TRBD2
CAGGRLAVYEQYF
>TRBJ2-3|TRBV27|TRBD2
CASGDWREGTDTQYF
>TRBJ1-3|TRBV6-1|.
CASSLGGFSGNTIYF
>TRBJ1-1|TRBV5-1|.
CASKLNTEAFF
>TRBJ2-7|TRBV7-9|.
CASSPTGTGEQYF
>TRBJ2-7|TRBV5-1|.
CASSFGRGGSYEQYF
>TRBJ1-1|TRBV20-1|TRBD1
CSAPRADRGNTEAFF
>TRBJ2-1|TRBV2|.
CASGAEGGEQFF
>TRBJ2-7|TRBV5-1|TRBD1
CASWDSTYEQYF
>TRBJ2-7|TRBV5-4|.
CASSGGGSRATYEQYF
>TRBJ2-2|TRBV7-9|TRBD1
CASSKGQENTGELFF
>TRBJ1-2|TRBV4-1|TRBD1
CASSHPIGTGENYGYTF
>TRBJ2-2|TRBV27|.
CASSQILNTGELFF
>TRBJ2-4|TRBV2|.
CASRTGKNIQYF
>.|TRBV2|TRBD1
CASRSDRVPKAFF
>TRBJ2-7|TRBV7-2|TRBD2
CASSLVGPIAGGQSYEQYF
>TRBJ2-1|TRBV5-1|TRBD2
CASSPTSGRVAPIGSNEQFF
>TRBJ2-5|TRBV28|.
CASSGTAQETQYF
>TRBJ1-5|TRBV19|.
CASTGRDTGNQPQHF
>TRBJ2-7|TRBV6-1|.
CASSAGVVEQYF
>TRBJ2-2|TRBV27|TRBD1
CASSSIDRANTGELFF
>TRBJ2-3|TRBV12-3/TRBV12-4|TRBD2
CASSPAGDSPDTQYF
>TRBJ2-4|TRBV5-6|.
CASSPWRERGLAKNIQYF
>TRBJ1-4|TRBV7-2|.
CASSPRAQEKLFF
>TRBJ2-7|TRBV7-9|.
CASSVRQGGEQYF
>TRBJ2-2|TRBV6-1|.
CASSPSTGLGRPNTGELFF
>TRBJ2-3|TRBV29-1|.
CSVDTGHTDTQYF
>TRBJ1-1|TRBV28|TRBD1
CASSLAHGGTGGFTEAFF
>TRBJ2-1|TRBV27|.
CASSFGWGNEQFF
>TRBJ1-2|TRBV9|TRBD1
CASSPETGEGYGYTF